Below, one T cell receptor (beta chain) is given with its context. There is no known antigen for this receptor. It has no much larger one-base neighbor in the sample; base qualities were not kept. Hyperthyroidism patients were newly diagnosed, with disease duration under 2 months, and aged 18 to 65 years. Exclusion was applied to patients with uncontrolled infections, other autoimmune diseases, pregnancy or lactation. Diagnoses were based on clinical symptoms, serum thyroxine and TRAb, thyroid ultrasound and orbital computed tomography. Blood from progressor patients was collected at the time of first diagnosis with hyperthyroidism, before any ophthalmopathy symptoms had appeared. Ficoll-Paque density gradient centrifugation was used to isolate PBMCs from about 9.4 ml of fresh peripheral blood. Patients classed as progressors first received a Graves' hyperthyroidism diagnosis and then went on to develop ophthalmopathy during follow-up. Total RNA was extracted using Trizol reagent, and RNA quality was assessed on an Agilent 2100 Bioanalyzer.

This entry belongs to a study of T cells in Graves' hyperthyroidism and ophthalmopathy (dated by TCRdb to between 2017 and 2020). In terms of the full investigation: Peripheral blood samples were taken at initial diagnosis, before any treatment was given. Once sampling was done, hyperthyroidism patients were given methimazole at a starting dose of 30 mg daily, whereas ophthalmopathy patients were given high-dose intravenous methylprednisolone. In several Graves' hyperthyroidism patients, the study also compared T-cell repertoires from thyroid tissue with T-cell repertoires from blood. The 75 to 100 discovery patients were divided at random into training and test sets in a 7:3 ratio. To identify distinguishing TCR V-J signatures, a discovery cohort of some 99 patients was used, comprising under 45 with Graves' ophthalmopathy and around 57 with stable Graves' hyperthyroidism. TCR Vbeta CDR3 sequencing of 120 to 150 peripheral blood samples (under 45 ophthalmopathy, 75 to 85 hyperthyroidism and roughly 17 progressor patients) is reported in the paper. Prospective prediction of ophthalmopathy was tested in an independent validation cohort consisting of roughly 19 hyperthyroidism patients and approximately 16 patients who later progressed to ophthalmopathy.

The paper's findings and limits, for the study overall: Most expanded thyroid clonotypes (frequency above 0.001) were also detected in blood, a finding suggesting that blood repertoires may reflect thyroid immune responses. No statistical method was used to set the sample size in advance, and investigators knew the group allocation. Ophthalmopathy was separated from stable hyperthyroidism by a 13 V-J signature model, with just over 85% sensitivity and 81% to 82% specificity obtained in cross-validation and 80%/75% obtained in testing. During validation, the model predicted progression to ophthalmopathy a median of roughly six months ahead of onset, with almost 71% sensitivity and 72% to 85% specificity.

The TCR beta CDR3 regions were amplified from the RNA transcripts. A first-round RT-PCR of the TCR CDR3 used the HTBI primer set with the Qiagen OneStep RT-PCR kit. Libraries were constructed in a second round of multiplex PCR, after which size selection and purification were carried out. Libraries were sequenced paired-end with 100 bp reads on an Illumina HiSeq2000. Per the source publication's procedure: SOAPnuke was used to process the raw data, throwing out any read that contained adapters or uncalled bases, had a mean Phred below 15, or lacked an exact constant-primer or identifier match. High-quality paired reads were merged with COPE v1.2.5, and unique nucleotide sequences were defined as clonotypes. MiTCR v1.1 was used to align clonotypes to the IMGT TRBV, TRBD and TRBJ reference segments. The analysis included only V-J combinations with a frequency above 0.0001, which together covered 99% to 99.2% of the repertoires. The TCS score was defined as the ratio of F50 (clonal expansion) to E x V (chaos), calculated using BLOSUM62-based TCRdist between CDR3 peptides within each V-J. Welch's t-statistics and random forest reduced 500 to 550 V-J features to fewer than 15, which were used in a naive Bayes classifier (R e1071). Using fastp trimming at Q25 and MiXCR clonotype assembly, TCRdb reanalyzed the public sequencing data and kept in-frame beta chains. Each entry merges the rows of one CDR3 protein and shows their most common DNA and genes. The V and J calls and clone size come from TCRdb's table, not from the authors' own analysis. The sample yields some 600,000 distinct CDR3 sequences; about 15% were counted once. The ten largest make up 5.8% of the sample.

Sequenced: blood. The TCR originated in a young woman with Graves' hyperthyroidism that later progressed to Graves' ophthalmopathy.

The CDR3 has the sequence CASSRTSGSGLETQYF. The DNA sequence is as follows: TGTGCCAGCTCGCGGACTAGCGGGAGTGGGTTAGAGACCCAGTACTTC. The chain links TRBV18 with TRBJ2-5; 13 bases in between match TRBD2. The CDR3 starts with the cysteine, ends with the phenylalanine, and has 16 residues. Only the CDR3 DNA stays, 48 bases, in frame from base 1. V is trimmed back by 6 bases and J by 4 bases, and the junction contains 8 bases that no gene match accounts for. Looking up the germline V gene yields CDR1 KGHSH and CDR2 LQKENI.